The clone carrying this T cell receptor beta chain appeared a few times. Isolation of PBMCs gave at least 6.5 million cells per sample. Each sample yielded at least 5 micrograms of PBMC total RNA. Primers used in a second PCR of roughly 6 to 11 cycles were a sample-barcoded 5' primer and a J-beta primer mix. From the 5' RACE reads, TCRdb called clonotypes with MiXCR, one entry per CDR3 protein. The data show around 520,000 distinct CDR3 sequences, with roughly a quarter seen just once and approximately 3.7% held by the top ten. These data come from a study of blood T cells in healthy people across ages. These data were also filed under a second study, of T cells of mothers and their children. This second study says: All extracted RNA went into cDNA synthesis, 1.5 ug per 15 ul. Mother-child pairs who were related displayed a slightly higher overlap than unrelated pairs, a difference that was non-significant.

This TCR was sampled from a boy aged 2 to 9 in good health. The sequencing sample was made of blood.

The CDR3 spells CSAREPGRHYEQYF. The CDR3, as DNA: TGCAGTGCTAGAGAACCGGGACGGCACTACGAGCAGTACTTC. The chain recombines TRBV20-1 with TRBJ2-7; D might be TRBD1 or TRBD2, each matching 5 bases. This CDR3 is 14 amino acids long. Per the germline V gene, CDR1 is DFQATT and CDR2 is SNEGSKA (reference sequence). Between the trimmed V and J ends, which lost 0 bases and 3 bases, there was a span of 12 bases.